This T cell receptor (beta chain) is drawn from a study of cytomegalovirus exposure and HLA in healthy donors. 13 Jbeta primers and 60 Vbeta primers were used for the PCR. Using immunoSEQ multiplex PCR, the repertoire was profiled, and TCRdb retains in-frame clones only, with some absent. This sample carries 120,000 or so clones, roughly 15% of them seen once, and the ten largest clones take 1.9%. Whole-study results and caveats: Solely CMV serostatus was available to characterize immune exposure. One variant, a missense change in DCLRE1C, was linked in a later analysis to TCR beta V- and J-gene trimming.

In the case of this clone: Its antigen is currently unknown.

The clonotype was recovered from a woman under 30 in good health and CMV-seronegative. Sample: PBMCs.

Here the CDR3 DNA reads TGTGCCATCAGGAGCGACAGGGGAGAGTTCCGAGAGACCCAGTACTTC. Its protein product is CAIRSDRGEFRETQYF. The rearrangement uses TRBV10-3 and TRBJ2-5; TRBD1 matches 8 bases. The ends lost 6 bases at V and 4 bases at J; junction bases unmatched: 13. In germline, CDR1 is ENHRY, CDR2 SYGVKD. The CDR3 runs 16 residues.